Sequencing of this T cell receptor (beta chain) was carried out in a study of cytomegalovirus exposure and HLA in healthy donors. The study, taken as a whole, reports: Donors belonging to an Asian-associated ancestry cluster reportedly showed fewer N-insertions in productive TCRs than the roughly 670-donor mean, according to what a later analysis found.

Germline CDR1 SGHNT, CDR2 YYREEE (reference sequence). V lost 3 bases, J lost 2 bases, and 5 bases stayed unmatched. The CDR3 is 16 residues long. It was with 60 Vbeta and 13 Jbeta primers that the PCR ran. Using immunoSEQ multiplex PCR, the repertoire was profiled, and TCRdb retains in-frame clones only, with some absent. The sample consists of some 180,000 clones, over 65% of them appearing once. As regards this clone: No antigen is known for it.

The sequenced sample consisted of PBMCs. This chain joins TRBV5-4 and TRBJ2-1, with 10 bases identical to TRBD2. The clonotype comes from a woman aged 55-69 years in good health and CMV-seropositive. The CDR3 reads CASSSSGGAPYNEQFF. The CDR3 region has the DNA TGTGCCAGCAGCTCAAGCGGGGGGGCGCCCTACAATGAGCAGTTCTTC.